This T cell receptor beta chain is drawn from a study of blood T cell repertoires in COVID-19. The overall study: From the United States, Italy and Spain came samples of acute and convalescent COVID-19. The cDNA or gDNA used as material had been derived from T cells, B-cell-depleted T cells, or PBMCs.

Sequencing used immunoSEQ multiplex PCR; TCRdb keeps in-frame clones, though not all of them. The data contain roughly 50,000 clones, about nine tenths of them singletons. Trimming removed 4 bases from V and 2 bases from J; junction bases left unmatched: 6. Germline values: CDR1 SGHRS, CDR2 YFSETQ. The CDR3 spans 15 residues. Source material: peripheral blood. The chain couples TRBV5-1 to TRBJ1-2; TRBD1 matches at 9 bases. This sequence originates from a woman over 75 with COVID-19, enrolled during active disease. The CDR3 coding sequence is TGCGCCAGCAGCCCCCGGACAGGGGCCAACTATGGCTACACCTTC. It yields the protein CASSPRTGANYGYTF.